A selection of T cell receptor beta chains follows, all from one sample in a study of response to subunit inactivated influenza vaccine. TCRdb processed the RT-PCR reads anew with MiXCR; each CDR3 protein has one entry. Of roughly 700,000 distinct CDR3 sequences listed, 11% to 15% are singletons. Sequenced here: PBMCs from blood, sampled 14 days before vaccination. These TCRs come from a man aged 50-59 years who received an inactivated influenza vaccine. Each CDR3 is given with its conserved first and last residue. The D gene is left open where the match is weak. Clone size appears in some rows only: once, few, many, or a class for an expanded clone.

j_gene | v_gene | abundance | d_gene | CDR3aa | CDR3nt
TRBJ2-1 | TRBV19 | few | TRBD2 | CASSSMLSGLAGSAEQFF | TGTGCCAGTAGTTCCATGCTATCCGGACTAGCGGGAAGCGCTGAGCAGTTCTTC
TRBJ2-6 | TRBV6-1 | . | . | CASTPGTQTRSSRANVLTF | TGTGCCAGCACCCCCGGGACACAGACCCGCTCATCTCGGGCCAACGTCCTGACTTTC
TRBJ2-7 | TRBV18 | . | . | CASSPLRDSSYEQYF | TGTGCCAGCTCACCACTGCGAGACAGTTCCTACGAGCAGTACTTC
TRBJ1-6 | TRBV20-1 | few | . | CSAKGIDSPLHF | TGCAGTGCTAAGGGAATTGATTCACCCCTCCACTTT
TRBJ2-3 | TRBV10-3 | . | TRBD2 | CAISEEGTSGGPTDTQYF | TGTGCCATCAGCGAAGAAGGGACTAGCGGGGGCCCCACAGATACGCAGTATTTT
TRBJ2-3 | TRBV10-3 | . | . | CAIGGASSTDTQYF | TGTGCCATCGGTGGGGCGTCAAGCACAGATACGCAGTATTTT
TRBJ1-4 | TRBV29-1 | . | . | CSVRDSNEKLFF | TGCAGCGTCCGGGACTCTAATGAAAAACTGTTTTTT
TRBJ2-5 | TRBV11-3 | few | . | CASSLGTGGYQETQYF | TGTGCCAGCAGCTTAGGGACAGGAGGGTACCAAGAGACCCAGTACTTC
TRBJ1-1 | TRBV10-3 | few | . | CAISARTADTEAFF | TGTGCCATCAGTGCAAGGACAGCGGACACTGAAGCTTTCTTT
TRBJ2-7 | TRBV4-2 | many | TRBD2 | CASSQGASGRYEQYF | TGTGCCAGCAGCCAAGGAGCCAGCGGGAGATACGAGCAGTACTTC
TRBJ2-5 | TRBV24-1 | . | TRBD2 | CATSDLRAGDQETQYF | TGTGCCACCAGTGATTTGCGAGCGGGGGACCAAGAGACCCAGTACTTC
TRBJ1-2 | TRBV7-2 | few | TRBD1 | CASSVTFQGDYGYTF | TGTGCCAGCAGCGTAACTTTTCAGGGGGACTATGGCTACACCTTC
TRBJ2-7 | TRBV27 | few | TRBD1 | CASSLLTGDYEQYF | TGTGCCAGCAGTTTATTGACAGGGGATTACGAGCAGTACTTC
TRBJ1-2 | TRBV4-1 | few | . | CASSQADSYGYTF | TGCGCCAGCAGCCAAGCCGACAGCTATGGCTACACCTTC
TRBJ1-2 | TRBV4-2 | . | . | CASSQGRRDGYTF | TGTGCCAGCAGCCAAGGACGCAGGGACGGCTACACCTTC
TRBJ2-4 | TRBV6-2/TRBV6-3 | . | TRBD1 | CASRGTDRGNIQYF | TGTGCCAGCAGAGGGACGGACAGGGGTAACATTCAGTACTTC
TRBJ1-1 | TRBV18 | . | . | CASSLIGRGRGTEAFF | TGTGCCAGCTCACTCATCGGGCGGGGTCGTGGTACTGAAGCTTTCTTT
TRBJ2-3 | TRBV6-2/TRBV6-3 | few | . | CASSYSVAHTDTQYF | TGTGCCAGCAGTTACTCGGTAGCCCACACAGATACGCAGTATTTT
TRBJ2-3 | TRBV20-1 | few | . | CSAKGEGAKGTDTQYF | TGCAGTGCGAAAGGAGAGGGCGCAAAGGGCACAGATACGCAGTATTTT
TRBJ2-2 | TRBV7-2 | . | . | CASSLAFNSAGELFF | TGTGCCAGCAGCTTAGCTTTCAATAGCGCCGGGGAGCTGTTTTTT